This is a list of T cell receptor beta chains from one sample in a study of long-term antiretroviral therapy in people with HIV. The method was immunoSEQ multiplex PCR; TCRdb's version includes in-frame clones alone and lacks a portion of them. The table has 25,000 to 30,000 clones, over 75% seen once. The source was unsorted PBMCs, collected 1.1 years before starting antiretroviral therapy. The receptor set was obtained from a woman in her 30s with HIV. Both conserved end residues are part of each CDR3. The D gene is left open where the match is weak. A row's size may be missing; if present it is once, few, many or a size class.

v_gene	d_gene	abundance	j_gene	CDR3aa	CDR3nt
TRBV5-1	.	.	TRBJ2-5	CASSPDQETQYF	TGCGCCAGCAGCCCCGACCAAGAGACCCAGTACTTC
TRBV5-5	.	.	TRBJ2-7	CASRQTYEQYF	TGTGCCAGCAGACAAACCTACGAGCAGTACTTC
TRBV9	.	.	TRBJ1-1	CASRGNSRPEAFF	TGTGCCAGCAGGGGGAACAGCAGGCCTGAAGCTTTCTTT
TRBV29-1	.	.	TRBJ2-1	CSVPPHRDHNEQFF	TGCAGCGTTCCACCACACAGGGACCACAATGAGCAGTTCTTC
TRBV30	.	.	TRBJ1-1	CAWFTYPPRAEAFF	TGTGCCTGGTTCACCTACCCGCCCAGGGCTGAAGCTTTCTTT
TRBV10-2	.	once	TRBJ1-2	CASSERPHYSYGYTF	TGCGCCAGCAGTGAACGGCCCCACTACTCCTATGGCTACACCTTC
TRBV6-1	.	.	TRBJ1-5	CASSEGDILVF	TGTGCCAGCAGTGAAGGGGACATCTTAGTTTTT
TRBV7-2	TRBD1	.	TRBJ2-3	CASSSGQGITDTQYF	TGTGCCAGCAGCTCGGGACAGGGGATTACAGATACGCAGTATTTT
TRBV6-4	TRBD2	.	TRBJ2-3	CASSDSPSGGATDTQYF	TGTGCCAGCAGTGACTCCCCTAGCGGGGGGGCCACAGATACGCAGTATTTT
TRBV6-1	TRBD1	.	TRBJ1-2	CASRLSGGYNYGYTF	TGTGCCAGCAGATTATCAGGGGGGTATAACTATGGCTACACCTTC
TRBV6-6	.	once	TRBJ1-2	CASSYHRDEGYTF	TGTGCCAGCAGTTACCACAGGGATGAGGGCTACACCTTC
TRBV7-9	.	.	TRBJ2-2	CASSSPGHTLDTGELFF	TGTGCCAGCAGCTCCCCGGGGCACACCTTGGACACCGGGGAGCTGTTTTTT
TRBV5-1	.	.	TRBJ2-5	CASSPVIPNQETQYF	TGCGCCAGCAGCCCCGTGATCCCCAACCAAGAGACCCAGTACTTC